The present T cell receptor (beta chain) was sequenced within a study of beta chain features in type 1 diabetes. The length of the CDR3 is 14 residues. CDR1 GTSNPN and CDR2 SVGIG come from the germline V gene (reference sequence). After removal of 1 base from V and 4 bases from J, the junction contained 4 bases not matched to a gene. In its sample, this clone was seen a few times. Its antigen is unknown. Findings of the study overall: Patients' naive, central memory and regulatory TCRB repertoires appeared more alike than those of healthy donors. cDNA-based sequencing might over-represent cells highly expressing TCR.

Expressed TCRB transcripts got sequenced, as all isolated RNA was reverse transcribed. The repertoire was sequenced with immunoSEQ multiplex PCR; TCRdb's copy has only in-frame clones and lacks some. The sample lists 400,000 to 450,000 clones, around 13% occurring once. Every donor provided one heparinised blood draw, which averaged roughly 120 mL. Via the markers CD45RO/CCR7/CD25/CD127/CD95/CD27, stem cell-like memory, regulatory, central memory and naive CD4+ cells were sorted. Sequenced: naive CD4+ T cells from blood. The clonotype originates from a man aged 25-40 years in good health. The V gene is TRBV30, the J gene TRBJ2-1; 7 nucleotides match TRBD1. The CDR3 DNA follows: TGTGCCTGGAGTGGGGGACAGACATACAATGAGCAGTTCTTC. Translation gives CAWSGGQTYNEQFF.